One sample yielded the 29 T cell receptor beta chains listed below, sequenced in a study of patients and donors after allogeneic stem cell transplantation. TCRdb re-called the RT-PCR reads through MiXCR, storing one row per CDR3 protein. The sample yields 15,000 to 25,000 distinct CDR3 sequences, less than 5% seen once. The sample comprised blood, either unsorted or a sorted T cell fraction (not recorded which). All receptors derive from a human donor who was either an allogeneic HSCT recipient or a stem cell or donor lymphocyte infusion donor (not recorded which). It is not recorded whose cells these are; they may come from a transplant donor.

This clonotype was recorded a few times. The chain carries TRBV11-2 and TRBJ1-3, with D perhaps TRBD1 (5 bases). The V gene lost 3 bases and the J gene lost 3 bases, with 12 bases spanning the gap. Germline CDR1 reads SGHAT; CDR2 reads FQNNGV. The CDR3 is made up of 15 amino acids. CDR3 region: CASSFSARVGNTIYF. DNA for the CDR3: TGTGCCAGCAGCTTTAGCGCCAGGGTTGGAAACACCATATATTTT.

This clonotype came up many times. J is TRBJ1-1 and V is TRBV7-2; tentative D call: TRBD1 (6 bases). The CDR3 totals 15 residues. The V end was cut by 1 base, the J end by 4 bases, with 13 bases between. CDR1 is SGHTA, CDR2 FQGNSA, per germline. The CDR3 nucleotides read TGTGCCAGCAGCTTAGTGGCGGGGGGGGCCACTGAAGCTTTCTTT. Protein product: CASSLVAGGATEAFF.

V gene TRBV3-1 combines with J gene TRBJ2-1; TRBD2 might be the D (6 bases). V was shortened by 3 bases and J by 4 bases, with 13 bases between the two germline ends. This CDR3 has 15 residues. Per germline, CDR1 LGHDT and CDR2 YNNKEL (reference sequence). This CDR3 is CASSQGLSSYNEQFF. As DNA, the CDR3 is TGTGCCAGCAGCCAGGGACTTTCCTCTTACAATGAGCAGTTCTTC.

This clonotype was seen many times. This sequence joins TRBV2 and TRBJ2-5; weak D call: TRBD2 (5 bases). The CDR3 runs to 13 residues. The ends were cut back, 4 bases at V and 1 base at J, with 7 bases in the middle. The V gene's germline CDR1 is SNHLY and CDR2 FYNNEI. CDR3 nucleotide sequence: TGTGCCAGCAGTGCGGGGATCCAAGAGACCCAGTACTTC. It is translated as CASSAGIQETQYF.

At least ten counts were recorded for this clonotype. The gene calls are TRBV2 and TRBJ2-5; D gene ambiguous. CDR3 length equals 13 residues. Germline V lookup: CDR1 SNHLY, CDR2 FYNNEI. Between the trimmed V and J ends, which lost 5 bases and 3 bases, there was a span of 10 bases. The DNA of the CDR3 is TGTGCCAGCAGTTGGTATGGGGAAGAGACCCAGTACTTC. Translated: CASSWYGEETQYF.

This clonotype was observed many times. The gene calls are TRBV7-2 and TRBJ2-5; tentative D call: TRBD2 (5 bases). The CDR3 has 15 amino acids. The V gene's germline CDR1 is SGHTA and CDR2 FQGNSA. V was pared by 1 base and J by 1 base, with 10 bases between. This CDR3 is CASSLGASLQETQYF. CDR3 coding DNA: TGTGCCAGCAGCTTAGGCGCTAGCCTCCAAGAGACCCAGTACTTC.

As to this clonotype: This clone may be a read error of a much larger clone one base away. This chain uses TRBV28 with TRBJ2-5; 13 nucleotides align to TRBD2. Germline V gene data show CDR1 as MDHEN and CDR2 as SYDVKM. There are 13 residues in the CDR3. The CDR3: CASTGLAGETQNF. The CDR3 coding sequence is TGTGCCAGCACAGGACTAGCGGGGGAGACCCAGAACTTC.

This clonotype was observed many times. The chain couples TRBV5-1 to TRBJ2-1, with 10 bases aligning to TRBD1. The ends lost 4 bases at V and 4 bases at J; junction bases unmatched: 5. CDR1 is SGHRS, CDR2 YFSETQ, per germline. The CDR3 length is 15 residues. The chain's CDR3 is CASSETGGAYNEQFF. DNA for the CDR3: TGCGCCAGCAGCGAGACAGGGGGCGCTTACAATGAGCAGTTCTTC. Complete variable domain (other parts from reference TRBV5-1 and TRBJ2-1): KAGVTQTPRYLIKTRGQQVTLSCSPISGHRSVSWYQQTPGQGLQFLFEYFSETQRNKGNFPGRFSGRQFSNSRSEMNVSTLELGDSALYLCASSETGGAYNEQFFGPGTRLTVL.

This clonotype was seen more than once but under ten times. This chain joins TRBV28 and TRBJ2-1, with 9 bases matching TRBD1. This CDR3 comprises 15 residues. Germline values: CDR1 MDHEN, CDR2 SYDVKM. The V and J ends lost 4 bases and 7 bases, in that order; junction bases with no gene match: 8. In nucleotides, the CDR3 is TGTGCCAGCAGTTCCCCCGGGACAGGGTTGAATGAGCAGTTCTTC. This codes for CASSSPGTGLNEQFF.

By sample fraction, this clonotype is medium-sized. The V call is TRBV4-1, the J call TRBJ2-7, with 9 bases identical to TRBD1. V was clipped by 4 bases and J by 4 bases; unmatched bases: 5. Germline V lookup: CDR1 MGHRA, CDR2 YSYEKL. This CDR3 spans 14 amino acids. The CDR3 nucleotides read TGCGCCAGCAGCCGGGGGACAGGGATATACGAGCAGTACTTC. Amino acid sequence: CASSRGTGIYEQYF.

This clonotype was recorded a few times. The rearrangement uses TRBV2 and TRBJ2-5; D unresolved. The germline V gene has CDR1 SNHLY and CDR2 FYNNEI. V lost 7 bases and J 0 bases, leaving 3 bases between the germline ends. This CDR3 region has 11 residues. As DNA, the CDR3 is TGTGCCAGCATAAACCAAGAGACCCAGTACTTC. It is translated as CASINQETQYF.

This clonotype was seen at least ten times. This rearrangement joins TRBV20-1 to TRBJ1-1; 9 bases are a match to TRBD1. The CDR3 consists of 13 residues. Per germline, CDR1 DFQATT and CDR2 SNEGSKA (reference sequence). V trimming: 1 base; J trimming: 3 bases; junction bases outside the gene matches: 0. This CDR3 reads CSARGTGDTEAFF. The CDR3 DNA reads as TGCAGTGCTAGAGGGACAGGGGACACTGAAGCTTTCTTT.

This clonotype occurred many times. The CDR3 coding sequence is TGTGCCAGCAGTGAAGAGGGTCTGAACACTGAAGCTTTCTTT. Protein: CASSEEGLNTEAFF. The chain has TRBV25-1 and TRBJ1-1; no reliable D call. The germline gives CDR1 MGHDK, CDR2 SYGVNS. The V end was cut by 2 bases, the J end by 0 bases, with 7 bases between. CDR3 size: 14 residues.

This clonotype was seen ten or more times. CDR3 residues: CASSRDRTNTEAFF. CDR3 bases: TGTGCCAGCAGTAGGGACAGAACGAACACTGAAGCTTTCTTT. The J gene is TRBJ1-1, the V gene TRBV6-1, with TRBD1 identical over 7 bases. Germline CDR1 reads MNHNS; CDR2 reads SASEGT. V was clipped by 5 bases and J by 1 base; unmatched bases: 4. The CDR3 has 14 residues.

This clonotype was counted at least ten times. The chain combines TRBV5-5 with TRBJ2-2, with TRBD2 matching 7 bases. CDR3 length equals 15 residues. After removal of 7 bases from V and 0 bases from J, the junction contained 6 bases not matched to a gene. Germline V CDR1 and CDR2: SGHKS, YYEKEE (reference sequence). The CDR3: CASELGGSNTGELFF. The DNA for the CDR3 is TGTGCCAGCGAGTTGGGGGGGTCGAACACCGGGGAGCTGTTTTTT.

This clonotype showed up many times. The chain has TRBV4-1 and TRBJ1-5; D gene uncertain. The germline V gene has CDR1 MGHRA and CDR2 YSYEKL. V lost 0 bases and J 3 bases, leaving 12 bases between the germline ends. The CDR3 is made up of 16 amino acids. DNA for the CDR3: TGCGCCAGCAGCCAAGACGCCGGGAGGGCCAATCAGCCCCAGCATTTT. Its translation is CASSQDAGRANQPQHF.

This clonotype has a count of ten or more. The CDR3 sequence is CASSQEGTGPYNEQFF. The CDR3 nucleotides read TGTGCCAGCAGCCAAGAAGGGACGGGCCCCTACAATGAGCAGTTCTTC. This chain connects TRBV4-2 to TRBJ2-1; either TRBD1 or TRBD2 may supply D (5 bases each). Trimming took off 0 bases at V and 2 bases at J, with 11 bases between the two ends. Germline CDR1 and CDR2: LGHNA and YNFKEQ. The CDR3 contains 16 residues.

This clonotype has ten or more counts. The chain has TRBV5-4 and TRBJ2-5, with D maybe TRBD2 (6 bases). The germline CDR1 and CDR2 sequences are SGHNT and YYREEE (reference sequence). The CDR3 runs to 14 residues. The V gene lost 5 bases and the J gene lost 5 bases, with 16 bases spanning the gap. DNA of the CDR3: TGTGCCAGCAGTTTCGGGAGAGGTCGGGAGACCCAGTACTTC. Residues: CASSFGRGRETQYF. The full variable domain, completed using reference TRBV5-4 and TRBJ2-5, is ETGVTQSPTHLIKTRGQQVTLRCSSQSGHNTVSWYQQALGQGPQFIFQYYREEENGRGNFPPRFSGLQFPNYSSELNVNALELDDSALYLCASSFGRGRETQYFGPGTRLLVL.

This clonotype was detected many times. The chain links TRBV7-9 to TRBJ2-1; D is uncertain. Trimming removed 8 bases at V and 10 bases at J, with 12 bases between. This CDR3 contains 11 residues. The V gene's germline CDR1 is SEHNR and CDR2 FQNEAQ (reference sequence). CDR3 residues: CASGPRQEQFF. In nucleotides, the CDR3 is TGTGCCAGCGGGCCTCGCCAGGAGCAGTTCTTC.

This clonotype was seen many times. The J gene is TRBJ2-7, the V gene TRBV28; D is perhaps TRBD1 (6 bases). Germline V gene sequence: CDR1 MDHEN, CDR2 SYDVKM. V shed 11 bases and J shed 0 bases, with 23 bases lying between them. The CDR3 covers 16 residues. The CDR3 loop reads CASGTKDSPLSYEQYF. The CDR3 DNA sequence: TGTGCCTCCGGGACAAAAGACTCGCCCCTCTCCTACGAGCAGTACTTC.

This clonotype has ten or more counts. The chain is built from TRBV27 and TRBJ2-1; D assignment may be TRBD1 or TRBD2 (5 bases each). CDR1 MNHEY and CDR2 SMNVEV come from the germline V gene (reference sequence). V lost 5 bases to trimming and J lost 11 bases, with 13 bases between them. This CDR3 has 12 amino acids. CDR3 nucleotide sequence: TGTGCCAGCAGTCGGGGCGGCCTTCAGCAGTTCTTC. Translating gives CASSRGGLQQFF.

V is TRBV30 and J is TRBJ1-5, with TRBD1 identical over 10 bases. The CDR3 has 16 amino acids. The J segment lost 5 bases and the V segment lost 1 base, leaving 8 bases of the junction unmatched. CDR1 and CDR2 from the germline V gene are GTSNPN and SVGIG (reference sequence). Written as DNA, the CDR3 is TGTGCCTGGAGTGGACAGGGGGCAGGAGGAGATCAGCCCCAGCATTTT. Encoded protein: CAWSGQGAGGDQPQHF.

This clonotype has a handful of counts. The chain combines TRBV5-4 with TRBJ1-2; 10 positions match TRBD1. The CDR3 has 15 residues. Germline V gene lookup returns CDR1 SGHNT and CDR2 YYREEE (reference sequence). The J segment lost 4 bases and the V segment lost 4 bases, leaving 7 bases of the junction unmatched. CDR3 bases: TGTGCCAGCAGCCACCGGGACAGGGGACGCTATGGCTACACCTTC. Protein: CASSHRDRGRYGYTF.

This clonotype was seen ten or more times. CDR3 protein: CASSEVRSYGYTF. Here the CDR3 DNA reads TGTGCCAGCAGTGAAGTGAGATCCTATGGCTACACCTTC. V gene TRBV2 combines with J gene TRBJ1-2; D gene unclear. Trimming removed 1 base from V and 4 bases from J, with 7 bases in between. Germline loops: CDR1 SNHLY, CDR2 FYNNEI. The CDR3 covers 13 residues.

In this sample, this clonotype turned up a few times. The chain combines TRBV12-5 with TRBJ2-1, with D hard to call. The CDR3 has 14 amino acids. CDR1 and CDR2 (germline): LGHNT, FRNRAP. V lost 5 bases and J 7 bases, leaving 15 bases between the germline ends. CDR3 sequence reads: CASGPATLINEQFF. DNA for the CDR3: TGTGCTAGTGGTCCAGCAACCCTCATTAATGAGCAGTTCTTC. The full variable domain, in which reference TRBV12-5 and TRBJ2-1 provide the parts outside the CDR3, is DARVTQTPRHKVTEMGQEVTMRCQPILGHNTVFWYRQTMMQGLELLAYFRNRAPLDDSGMPKDRFSAEMPDATLATLKIQPSEPRDSAVYFCASGPATLINEQFFGPGTRLTVL.

This clonotype was seen many times. The rearrangement uses TRBV7-2 and TRBJ2-1, with TRBD2 identical over 7 bases. Trimming cost V 5 bases and J 9 bases; bases outside gene matches: 10. CDR3 length: 14 amino acids. In germline, CDR1 is SGHTA, CDR2 FQGNSA. CDR3 sequence: CASSPGLGMGEQFF. The CDR3 region has the DNA TGTGCCAGCAGCCCTGGACTAGGGATGGGTGAGCAGTTCTTC.

There are many counts of this clonotype. This sequence joins TRBV7-9 and TRBJ1-2; 10 nucleotides match TRBD1. The CDR3 loop spans 16 amino acids. Germline V gene sequence: CDR1 SEHNR, CDR2 FQNEAQ (reference sequence). V shed 3 bases and J 11 bases; nucleotides not matched to a gene: 15. The CDR3 nucleotides are TGTGCCAGCAGCTTCGAGGGAGAGGGGACAGGGGCTGGATACACCTTC. Translated: CASSFEGEGTGAGYTF.

This clonotype was seen repeatedly, ten times or more. CDR3 loop: CASSFGGNEQYF. The CDR3 coding sequence is TGTGCCAGCAGTTTCGGGGGTAACGAGCAGTACTTC. This sequence joins TRBV3-1 and TRBJ2-7; TRBD2 might be the D (6 bases). Germline V gene data show CDR1 as LGHDT and CDR2 as YNNKEL (reference sequence). This CDR3 is 12 amino acids long. Between the trimmed V and J ends, which lost 6 bases and 5 bases, there was a span of 11 bases.

The chain links TRBV7-9 to TRBJ2-1; D call uncertain. Germline loops: CDR1 SEHNR, CDR2 FQNEAQ (reference sequence). This CDR3 contains 16 residues. Trimming removed 7 bases at V and 0 bases at J, with 16 bases between. DNA of the CDR3: TGTGCCAGCACCCGACGAACGGTGAGCTCCTACAATGAGCAGTTCTTC. Its translation is CASTRRTVSSYNEQFF.